Listed below are T cell receptor beta chains from one sample, sequenced in a study of blood T cells in healthy people across ages. TCRdb fed the 5' RACE reads into MiXCR, producing one record per CDR3 protein. The sample includes some 1.8 million distinct CDR3 sequences, roughly 43% seen only once; the top ten take roughly 24%. Sequencing was done on a sample of blood. The receptors derive from a human donor in good health. The CDR3 runs from the conserved cysteine through the conserved F or W. The D gene is left open where the match is weak. Not all rows give a size; the values are once, few, many and, for expanded clones, a class.

v_gene	abundance	j_gene	d_gene	CDR3aa	CDR3nt
TRBV7-2	NA	TRBJ2-7	TRBD2	CASSFGLALYEQYF	TGTGCCAGCAGCTTCGGACTAGCTCTCTACGAGCAGTACTTC
TRBV10-3	few	TRBJ2-3	TRBD2	CAISPTSGDIDTQYF	TGTGCCATCAGTCCCACTAGCGGGGATATAGATACGCAGTATTTT
TRBV7-2	NA	TRBJ1-2	NA	CASSLDPGAGGYTF	TGTGCCAGCAGCTTAGATCCGGGGGCGGGCGGCTACACCTTC
TRBV9	NA	TRBJ2-7	NA	CASSGTSSASSYEQYF	TGTGCCAGCAGCGGGACCTCTAGTGCCAGCTCCTACGAGCAGTACTTC
TRBV29-1	few	TRBJ2-7	NA	CSVQEVSYEQYF	TGCAGCGTCCAGGAGGTCTCCTACGAGCAGTACTTC
TRBV7-2	few	TRBJ1-1	NA	CASSYGKGLGTEAFF	TGTGCCAGCAGCTACGGGAAGGGTCTGGGCACTGAAGCTTTCTTT
TRBV7-2	NA	TRBJ1-6	NA	CASSPPGSDRRPLHF	TGTGCCAGCAGCCCCCCGGGAAGCGACCGGAGGCCCCTCCACTTT
TRBV13	NA	TRBJ2-5	NA	CASTMTGETQYF	TGTGCCAGCACCATGACCGGGGAGACCCAGTACTTC
TRBV14	few	TRBJ2-4	NA	CASSQAPQGNIQYF	TGTGCCAGCAGCCAAGCCCCCCAAGGAAACATTCAGTACTTC
TRBV27	NA	TRBJ2-6	TRBD1	CASSYGAGTGSPGANVLTF	TGTGCCAGCAGTTACGGGGCAGGGACAGGGAGCCCTGGGGCCAACGTCCTGACTTTC
TRBV20-1	few	TRBJ2-1	TRBD1	CSHPGQSYNEQFF	TGCTCGCACCCGGGACAGTCATACAATGAGCAGTTCTTC
TRBV4-2	NA	TRBJ1-4	NA	CASSQEVGPNEKLFF	TGTGCCAGCAGCCAAGAAGTGGGGCCTAATGAAAAACTGTTTTTT
TRBV20-1	NA	TRBJ2-7	NA	CSVPVDKEQYF	TGCAGTGTCCCCGTAGATAAAGAGCAGTACTTC
TRBV7-2	once	TRBJ1-2	NA	CASSLAFGGFDGDTF	TGTGCCAGCAGCTTAGCTTTCGGGGGCTTCGATGGCGACACCTTC